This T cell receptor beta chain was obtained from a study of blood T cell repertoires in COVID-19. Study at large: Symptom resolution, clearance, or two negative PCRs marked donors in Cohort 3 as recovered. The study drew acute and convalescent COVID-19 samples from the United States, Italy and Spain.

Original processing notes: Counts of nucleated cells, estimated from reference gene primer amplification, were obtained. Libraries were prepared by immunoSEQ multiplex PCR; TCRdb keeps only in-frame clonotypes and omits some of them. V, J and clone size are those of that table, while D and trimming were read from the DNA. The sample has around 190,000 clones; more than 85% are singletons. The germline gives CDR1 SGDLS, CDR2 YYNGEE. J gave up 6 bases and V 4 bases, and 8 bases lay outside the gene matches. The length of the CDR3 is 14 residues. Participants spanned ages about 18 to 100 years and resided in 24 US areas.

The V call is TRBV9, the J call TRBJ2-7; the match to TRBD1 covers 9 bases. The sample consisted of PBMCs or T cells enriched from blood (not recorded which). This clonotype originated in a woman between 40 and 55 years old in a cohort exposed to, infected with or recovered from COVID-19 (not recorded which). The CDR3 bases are TGTGCCAGCAGCCCCCTGGACAGGGGCTTCGAGCAGTACTTC. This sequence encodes CASSPLDRGFEQYF.